This TCR beta chain emerged from a study of blood T cell repertoires in COVID-19. Across the study: Collection of acute and convalescent COVID-19 samples took place in the United States, Italy and Spain. PBMCs, B-cell-depleted T cells, or T cells were the source of the cDNA or gDNA that made up the material.

Per the study methods: Quantification of nucleated cells was approximated via reference gene primer amplification. Using immunoSEQ multiplex PCR, the repertoire was profiled, and TCRdb retains in-frame clones only, with some absent. The V and J calls and the clone size are those of that table, but D and trimming were determined from the DNA. The table shows approximately 100,000 clones, with 75% to 90% occurring only once. Sequenced sample: peripheral blood. This clonotype originated in a human donor in a cohort sampled during active COVID-19.

As DNA, the CDR3 is TGTGCCAGCAGACAGCGACTGGACAGGGGAGGCGAGCAGTACTTC. Translating gives CASRQRLDRGGEQYF. The chain combines TRBV6-5 with TRBJ2-7, with TRBD1 identical over 9 bases. Trimming at V came to 6 bases and at J to 6 bases, leaving 12 bases not matched to a gene. The CDR3 runs 15 residues. Germline CDR1 is MNHEY and CDR2 is SVGAGI.